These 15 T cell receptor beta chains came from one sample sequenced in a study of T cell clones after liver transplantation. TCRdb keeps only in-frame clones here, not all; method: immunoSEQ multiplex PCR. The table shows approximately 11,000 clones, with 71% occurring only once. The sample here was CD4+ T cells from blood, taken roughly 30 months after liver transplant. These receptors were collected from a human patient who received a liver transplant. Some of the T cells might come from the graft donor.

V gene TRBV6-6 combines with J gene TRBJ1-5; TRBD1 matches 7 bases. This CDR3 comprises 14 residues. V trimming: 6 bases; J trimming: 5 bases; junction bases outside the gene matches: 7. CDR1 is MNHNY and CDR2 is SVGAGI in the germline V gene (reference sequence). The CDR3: CASSPGQTHQPQHF. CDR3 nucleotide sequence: TGTGCCAGCAGCCCGGGACAGACCCATCAGCCCCAGCATTTT.

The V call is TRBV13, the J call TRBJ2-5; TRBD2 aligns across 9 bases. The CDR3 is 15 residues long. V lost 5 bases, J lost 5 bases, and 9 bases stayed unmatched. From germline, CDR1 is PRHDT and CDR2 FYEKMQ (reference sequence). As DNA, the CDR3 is TGTGCCAGCAGCCAACTAGCGGGCGGGGGGGAGACCCAGTACTTC. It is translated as CASSQLAGGGETQYF.

This CDR3 reads CASSFSGEQYV. CDR3 DNA sequence: TGTGCCAGCAGCTTCTCGGGGGAGCAGTACGTC. The rearrangement uses TRBV5-6 and TRBJ2-7; D perhaps matches TRBD2 (5 bases). CDR3 length: 11 amino acids. V lost 2 bases to trimming and J lost 7 bases, with 7 bases between them. The V gene's germline CDR1 is SGHDT and CDR2 YYEEEE.

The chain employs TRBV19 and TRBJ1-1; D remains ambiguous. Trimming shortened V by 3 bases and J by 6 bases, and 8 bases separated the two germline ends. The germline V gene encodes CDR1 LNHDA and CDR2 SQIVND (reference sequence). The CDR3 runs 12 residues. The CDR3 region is CASSIGFAEAFF. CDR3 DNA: TGTGCCAGTAGTATCGGGTTTGCTGAAGCTTTCTTT.

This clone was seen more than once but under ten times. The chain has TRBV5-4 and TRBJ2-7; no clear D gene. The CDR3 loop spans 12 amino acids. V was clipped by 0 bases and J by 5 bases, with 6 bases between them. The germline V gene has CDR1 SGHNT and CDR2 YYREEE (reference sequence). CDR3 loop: CASSLANDEQYF. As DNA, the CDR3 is TGTGCCAGCAGCTTGGCCAACGACGAGCAGTACTTC.

The DNA for the CDR3 is TGTGCCAGCAGCCTACGGACAGAAGTCCAAGAGACCCAGTACTTC. As protein: CASSLRTEVQETQYF. The V call is TRBV7-9, the J call TRBJ2-5; tentatively, D is TRBD1 (6 bases). V shed 5 bases and J shed 1 base, with 14 bases lying between them. Germline lookup yields CDR1 SEHNR and CDR2 FQNEAQ (reference sequence). This CDR3 has 15 amino acids.

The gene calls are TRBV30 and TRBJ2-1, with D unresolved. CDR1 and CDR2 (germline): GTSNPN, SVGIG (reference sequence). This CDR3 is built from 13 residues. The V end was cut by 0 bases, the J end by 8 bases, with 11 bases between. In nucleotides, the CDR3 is TGTGCCTGGAGTGTAATTTCGGCGGATGAGCAGTTCTTC. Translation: CAWSVISADEQFF. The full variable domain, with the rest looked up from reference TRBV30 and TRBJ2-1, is SQTIHQWPATLVQPVGSPLSLECTVEGTSNPNLYWYRQAAGRGLQLLFYSVGIGQISSEVPQNLSASRPQDRQFILSSKKLLLSDSGFYLCAWSVISADEQFFGPGTRLTVL.

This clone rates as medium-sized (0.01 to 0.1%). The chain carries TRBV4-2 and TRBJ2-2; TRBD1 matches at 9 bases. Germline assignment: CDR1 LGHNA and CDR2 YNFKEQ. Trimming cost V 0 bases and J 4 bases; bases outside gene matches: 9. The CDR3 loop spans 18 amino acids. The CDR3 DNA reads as TGTGCCAGCAGCCAAGACATAACCGGGACAGGGCCCACCGGGGAGCTGTTTTTT. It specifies CASSQDITGTGPTGELFF.

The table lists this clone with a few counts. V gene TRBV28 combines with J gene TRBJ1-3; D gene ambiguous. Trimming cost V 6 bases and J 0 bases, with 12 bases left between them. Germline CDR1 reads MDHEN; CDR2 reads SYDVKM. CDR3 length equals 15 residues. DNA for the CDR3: TGTGCCAGCAGCCTGTATCGAACCTCTGGAAACACCATATATTTT. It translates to CASSLYRTSGNTIYF.

Here the CDR3 reads CASSYAAGTKQPQHF. CDR3 bases: TGTGCCAGCAGTTACGCGGCAGGAACGAAGCAGCCCCAGCATTTT. V and J are TRBV6-5 and TRBJ1-5; D ambiguous. Germline values: CDR1 MNHEY, CDR2 SVGAGI. The V end was cut by 2 bases, the J end by 7 bases, with 15 bases between. The CDR3 length is 15 residues.

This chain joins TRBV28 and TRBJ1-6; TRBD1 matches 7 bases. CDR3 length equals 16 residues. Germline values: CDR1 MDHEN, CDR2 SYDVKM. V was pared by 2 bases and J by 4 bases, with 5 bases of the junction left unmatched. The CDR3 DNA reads TGTGCCAGCAGTTTACAGACAGGGCGGTATAATTCACCCCTCCACTTT. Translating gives CASSLQTGRYNSPLHF.

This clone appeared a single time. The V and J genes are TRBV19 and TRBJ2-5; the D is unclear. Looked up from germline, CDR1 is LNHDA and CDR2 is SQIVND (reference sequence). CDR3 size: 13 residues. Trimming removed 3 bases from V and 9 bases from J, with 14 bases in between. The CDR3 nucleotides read TGTGCCAGTAGTATTTCTACCACCTGGGCCCAGTACTTC. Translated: CASSISTTWAQYF.

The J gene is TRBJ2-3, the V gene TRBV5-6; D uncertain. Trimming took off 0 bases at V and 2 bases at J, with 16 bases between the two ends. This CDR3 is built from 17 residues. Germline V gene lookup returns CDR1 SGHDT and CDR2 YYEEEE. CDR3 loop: CASSLAVLAPITDTQYF. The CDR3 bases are TGTGCCAGCAGCTTGGCGGTGCTCGCCCCTATCACAGATACGCAGTATTTT.

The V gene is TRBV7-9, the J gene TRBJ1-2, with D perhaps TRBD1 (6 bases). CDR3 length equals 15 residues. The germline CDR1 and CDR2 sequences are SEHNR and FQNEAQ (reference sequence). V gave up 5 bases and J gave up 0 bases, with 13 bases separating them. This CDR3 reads CASSDGTLPNYGYTF. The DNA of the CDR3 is TGTGCCAGCAGCGACGGGACACTACCTAACTATGGCTACACCTTC.

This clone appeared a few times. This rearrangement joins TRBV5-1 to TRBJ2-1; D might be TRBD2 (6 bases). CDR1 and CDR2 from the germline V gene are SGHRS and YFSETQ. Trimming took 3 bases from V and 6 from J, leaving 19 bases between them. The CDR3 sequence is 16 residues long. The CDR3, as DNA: TGCGCCAGCAGCTCCGGGACCGGCGGGGCCCTCAATGAGCAGTTCTTC. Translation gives CASSSGTGGALNEQFF.